This T cell receptor (beta chain) appears in the sequencing data of a study of type 1 and type 2 diabetes patients. Study as a whole: The cohort mixed type 1 diabetes, type 2 diabetes and nondiabetic donors. CD4+ or CD8+ T cells were positively selected from PBMCs with microbeads.

Whole-study results and caveats: Type 2 diabetes and control samples shared highly correlated V and J usage, averaging approximately 0.97. With limited T2D and control samples, some T1D-only expanded clones may not be T1D-specific.

This clonotype appeared a few times. The antigen is unknown. Germline V gene lookup returns CDR1 DFQATT and CDR2 SNEGSKA (reference sequence). The CDR3 runs to 10 residues. V lost 2 bases, J lost 5 bases, and 3 bases lay in between. Amplification started from genomic DNA. A primer set of 30 forward and 13 reverse primers amplified the CDR3. TCRdb reanalysed the multiplex PCR reads using MiXCR and keeps one entry per CDR3 protein. The data contain fewer than 350,000 distinct CDR3 sequences, around 47% of them singletons. The chain is built from TRBV20-1 and TRBJ2-5; no reliable D call. Sequences were obtained from peripheral blood mononuclear cells (PBMCs). The clonotype originates from a man between 18 and 35 years old with type 2 diabetes. CDR3 residues: CSARMETQYF. CDR3 nucleotide sequence: TGCAGTGCTAGAATGGAGACCCAGTACTTC.